This T cell receptor beta chain was observed in a study of vaccination and CD4 T cells after COVID-19. About the research overall: Overlapping peptides of the spike proteins of SARS-CoV-2, HCoV-NL63, HCoV-OC43 and HCoV-229E were used for cell stimulation. Study observations and caveats: Spike mono-reactive status applied to 304 of 307 vaccine-specific clones in convalescent patients.

Treatment described: roughly 10-day PBMC culture with coronavirus spike peptide pools or control peptides (ViraFEST assay). Turning to this clonotype: As yet, its antigen is unknown.

An Oncomine TCR Beta short-read assay was used to sequence the DNA from cultured CD4+ T cells. Genomic DNA from cultured CD4+ T cells was extracted. TCRdb fed the PCR reads into MiXCR, producing one record per CDR3 protein. The sample shows tens of thousands of distinct CDR3 sequences, less than 50% of them seen only once. The CDR3 has 15 amino acids. The germline V gene has CDR1 KGHSH and CDR2 LQKENI. V shed 6 bases and J 1 base; nucleotides not matched to a gene: 7. Sequencing was performed on CD4+ T cells from blood, cultured in vitro. The source of this sequence is a human donor who had recovered from COVID-19. The rearrangement uses TRBV18 and TRBJ2-3; 7 bases line up with TRBD2. The chain's CDR3 is CASSSQRDRTDTQYF. CDR3 DNA sequence: TGTGCCAGCTCTTCCCAGCGGGACCGCACAGATACGCAGTATTTT.